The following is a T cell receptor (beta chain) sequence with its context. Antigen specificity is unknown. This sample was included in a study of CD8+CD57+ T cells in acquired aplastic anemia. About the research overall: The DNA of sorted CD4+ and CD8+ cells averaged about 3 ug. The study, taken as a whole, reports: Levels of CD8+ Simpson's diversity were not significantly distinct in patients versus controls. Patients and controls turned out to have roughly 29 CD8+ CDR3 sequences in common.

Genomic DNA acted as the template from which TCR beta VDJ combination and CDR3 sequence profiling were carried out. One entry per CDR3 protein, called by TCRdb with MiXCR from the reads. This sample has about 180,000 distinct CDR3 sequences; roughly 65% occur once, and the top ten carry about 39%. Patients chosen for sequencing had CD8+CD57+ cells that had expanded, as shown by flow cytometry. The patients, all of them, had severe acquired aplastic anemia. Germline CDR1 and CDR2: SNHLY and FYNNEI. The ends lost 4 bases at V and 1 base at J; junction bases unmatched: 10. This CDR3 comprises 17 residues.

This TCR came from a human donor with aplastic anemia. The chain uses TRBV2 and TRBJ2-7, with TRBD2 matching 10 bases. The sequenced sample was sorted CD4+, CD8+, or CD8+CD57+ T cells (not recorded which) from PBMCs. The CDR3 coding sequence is TGTGCCAGCAGTGCTCGGCCTAGCGGGAGCTTTTCCTACGAGCAGTACTTC. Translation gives CASSARPSGSFSYEQYF.